The T cell receptor beta chain described here comes from a study of blood T cell repertoires in COVID-19 (dated by TCRdb to the early 2020s). About the investigation overall: The collaborator samples originated in the United States, Italy and Spain and spanned the acute and convalescent phases of COVID-19. The material from the prospective study consisted of cDNA or gDNA derived from T cells, B-cell-depleted T cells, or PBMCs. Subjects who had been exposed to COVID-19, were actively infected with it, or had recovered from it provided the deeply sampled blood TCRbeta repertoires that made up the dataset. The repertoires were released in a freely available public database meant as a resource for research on the immune response to SARS-CoV-2. The samples were drawn from two sources: the first 160 participants of the ongoing ImmuneRACE study, and fewer than 1,500 subjects contributed by 6 global collaborators. Nearly every sample came with metadata listing a de-identified subject ID, COVID-19 status, age in years and sex. Where HLA class I and class II types were available, the types were taken from metadata supplied by the sample provider, not from assay-based typing. Points the paper makes about the study in general: The quantity of clinical and demographic metadata differed by source and by participant and was supplied without curation.

Including cysteine and phenylalanine, the CDR3 has 15 amino acids. This entry keeps only the CDR3 DNA: 45 bases, framed from base 1. Looking up the germline V gene (reference sequence) yields CDR1 SEHNR and CDR2 FQNEAQ. The junction shows trimming of 2 bases on V and 2 bases on J, plus 12 bases between the germline ends. Participants in the prospective study were enrolled through a virtual design, were aged about 18 to 90 years, and lived in fewer than 30 United States geographic areas. Cohort assignment in the prospective study relied on participant-reported clinical history from a screening survey and a study questionnaire. For ImmuneRACE Cohort 3, a participant was defined as recovered based on two consecutive negative NP/OP PCR tests, clearance by a healthcare professional, or resolution of symptoms. In the prospective study, whole blood, serum and a nasopharyngeal or oropharyngeal swab were collected from each participant by mobile phlebotomists. Participants in the prospective study had the option to provide additional blood draws and questionnaires over a roughly two-month period. Blood samples from the prospective study were shipped frozen or at room temperature prior to DNA extraction.

As to this clone: The antigen it binds to is not known. Per-base quality was not reported, and no clone a single base away is much larger than it.

TCRbeta CDR3 regions were amplified from genomic DNA using the immunoSEQ Assay, a bias-controlled multiplex PCR. The original pipeline was this. Nucleated cell counts per sample were estimated from amplification of reference gene primers within the assay. Sequence reads were collapsed and filtered to measure the absolute abundance of every unique TCRbeta CDR3 rearrangement. For each sample, productive Simpson clonality was calculated as the square root of Simpson's diversity index across productive rearrangements. As stored in TCRdb, this immuneACCESS dataset retains in-frame rearrangements with V and J assigned. A fraction of the clones does not appear; measured against another copy, unresolved V genes explain less than half of the discrepancy, and the remainder lacks a known reason. V and J calls plus clone size are reproduced from that table; the DNA served to infer D and trimming. A total of about 170,000 clones appear in this sample, roughly 84% of them only once. The ten most abundant clones make up roughly 7% of the sample.

Sequenced material: PBMCs or T cells enriched from blood (not recorded which). This receptor chain uses TRBV7-9 and TRBJ2-5; the D segment could be TRBD2, given 6 matching bases. The clonotype originates from a woman between 45 and 60 years old who had recovered from COVID-19. The base sequence is TGTGCCAGCAGCTTATCTAGCGTTAAACAAGAGACCCAGTACTTC. This gives the protein CASSLSSVKQETQYF.